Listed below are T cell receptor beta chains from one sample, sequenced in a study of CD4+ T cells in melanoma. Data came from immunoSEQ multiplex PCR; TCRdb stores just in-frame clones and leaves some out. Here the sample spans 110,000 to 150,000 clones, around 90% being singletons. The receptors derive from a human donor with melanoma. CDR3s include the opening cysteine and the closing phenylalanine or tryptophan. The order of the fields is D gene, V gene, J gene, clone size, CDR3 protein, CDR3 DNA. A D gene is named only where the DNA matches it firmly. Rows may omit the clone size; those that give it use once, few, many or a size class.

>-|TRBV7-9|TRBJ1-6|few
CASSPRNSPLHF
TGTGCCAGCAGCCCCCGGAATTCACCCCTCCACTTT
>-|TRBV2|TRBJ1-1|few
CASSDNTNTEAFF
TGTGCCAGCAGTGATAACACGAACACTGAAGCTTTCTTT
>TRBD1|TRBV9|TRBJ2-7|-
CASSVVAGQGPYEQYF
TGTGCCAGCAGCGTAGTGGCCGGACAGGGCCCCTACGAGCAGTACTTC
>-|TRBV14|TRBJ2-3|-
CASSQDWGRVPDTQYF
TGTGCCAGCAGCCAAGATTGGGGCAGGGTCCCAGATACGCAGTATTTT
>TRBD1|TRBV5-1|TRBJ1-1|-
CASSPGTGNTEAFF
TGCGCCAGCAGCCCCGGGACAGGGAACACTGAAGCTTTCTTT
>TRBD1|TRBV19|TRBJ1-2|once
CASIDDRAGFLGYTF
TGTGCCAGTATTGACGACAGGGCCGGATTTCTTGGCTACACCTTC
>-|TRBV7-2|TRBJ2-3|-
CASSLAFGQGSTDTQYF
TGTGCCAGCAGCTTAGCATTCGGTCAGGGGAGCACAGATACGCAGTATTTT
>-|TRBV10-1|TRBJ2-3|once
CASSETYRQGDTQYF
TGCGCCAGCAGTGAGACCTACAGGCAGGGAGATACGCAGTATTTT
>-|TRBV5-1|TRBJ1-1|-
CASSLLEFGRAFF
TGCGCCAGCAGCTTGTTAGAGTTCGGGCGAGCTTTCTTT
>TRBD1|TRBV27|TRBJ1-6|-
CASRTTGLSSPLHF
TGTGCCAGCAGGACGACAGGGCTAAGTTCACCCCTCCACTTT
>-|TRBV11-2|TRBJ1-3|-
CASSFGSGNTIYF
TGTGCCAGCAGCTTTGGCTCTGGAAACACCATATATTTT
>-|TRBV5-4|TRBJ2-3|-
CASSTPGATDTQYF
TGTGCCAGCAGCACCCCGGGAGCCACAGATACGCAGTATTTT
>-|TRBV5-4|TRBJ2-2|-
CASSPRWRQNTGELFF
TGTGCCAGCAGCCCCCGGTGGAGGCAGAACACCGGGGAGCTGTTTTTT
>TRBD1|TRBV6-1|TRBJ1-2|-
CASSERQGVAYGYTF
TGTGCCAGCAGTGAAAGACAGGGGGTGGCCTATGGCTACACCTTC
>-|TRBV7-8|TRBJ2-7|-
CASSLQRYYEQYF
TGTGCCAGCAGCCTCCAGCGATACTACGAGCAGTACTTC
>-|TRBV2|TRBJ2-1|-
CASSEVRPGEQFF
TGTGCCAGCAGTGAGGTACGTCCGGGGGAGCAGTTCTTC
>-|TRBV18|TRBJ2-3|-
CASSDAGRSTDTQYF
TGTGCCAGCTCAGATGCAGGACGGAGCACAGATACGCAGTATTTT
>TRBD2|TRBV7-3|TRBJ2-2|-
CASSPGLGLAGIRNTGELFF
TGTGCCAGCAGTCCAGGGCTGGGGCTAGCGGGCATCCGGAACACCGGGGAGCTGTTTTTT
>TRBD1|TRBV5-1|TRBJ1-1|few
CASSSRQGGGVTEAFF
TGCGCCAGCAGCTCGAGACAGGGCGGGGGAGTCACTGAAGCTTTCTTT
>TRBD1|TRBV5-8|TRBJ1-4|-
CASSSSGQGWEKLFF
TGTGCCAGCAGCTCATCGGGACAGGGATGGGAAAAACTGTTTTTT
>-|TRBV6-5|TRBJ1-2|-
CASSYSPRGFSGYTF
TGTGCCAGCAGTTACTCCCCCAGGGGATTTTCTGGCTACACCTTC
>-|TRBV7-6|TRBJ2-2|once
CASSLAGELFF
TGTGCCAGCAGCTTAGCCGGGGAGCTGTTTTTT
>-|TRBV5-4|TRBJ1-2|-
CASSLVNGVVGYTF
TGTGCCAGCAGCTTGGTAAACGGCGTCGTTGGCTACACCTTC
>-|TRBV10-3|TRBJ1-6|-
CAIRNDGGLNSPLHF
TGTGCCATCAGGAACGACGGGGGGCTAAATTCACCCCTCCACTTT
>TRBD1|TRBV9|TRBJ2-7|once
CASSLGTGTSYEQYF
TGTGCCAGCAGCCTTGGGACAGGGACGTCGTACGAGCAGTACTTC
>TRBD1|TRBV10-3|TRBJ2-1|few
CAIRPGQGINEQFF
TGTGCCATCAGGCCGGGACAGGGGATCAATGAGCAGTTCTTC
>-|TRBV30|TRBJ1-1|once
CAWMRPGGGLAFF
TGTGCCTGGATGAGGCCGGGGGGCGGGTTAGCTTTCTTT
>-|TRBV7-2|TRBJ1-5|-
CASSLSSSNQPQHF
TGTGCCAGCAGCCTCAGTAGTAGCAATCAGCCCCAGCATTTT
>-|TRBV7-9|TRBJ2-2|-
CASNPAGVNTGELFF
TGTGCCAGCAACCCGGCAGGGGTGAACACCGGGGAGCTGTTTTTT
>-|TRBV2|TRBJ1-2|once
CASSDQPDGYGYTF
TGTGCCAGCAGTGATCAGCCCGACGGCTATGGCTACACCTTC
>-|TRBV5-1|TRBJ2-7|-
CASKEAEAYEQYF
TGCGCCAGCAAGGAGGCTGAGGCCTACGAGCAGTACTTC
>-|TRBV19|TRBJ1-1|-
CASRGPGRQEAFF
TGTGCCAGTAGAGGACCGGGACGGCAAGAAGCTTTCTTT
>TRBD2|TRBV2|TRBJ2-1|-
CASSEALTSGGAPGSYNEQFF
TGTGCCAGCAGTGAAGCGCTCACTAGCGGGGGGGCCCCGGGCTCCTACAATGAGCAGTTCTTC
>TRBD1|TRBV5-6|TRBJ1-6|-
CASSLFTGVGSPLHF
TGTGCCAGCAGCTTGTTCACAGGGGTCGGTTCACCCCTCCACTTT
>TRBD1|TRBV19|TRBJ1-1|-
CASSTGQGIPTEAFF
TGTGCCAGTAGTACCGGACAGGGTATTCCCACTGAAGCTTTCTTT
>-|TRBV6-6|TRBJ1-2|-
CASSYSNAGVDGYTF
TGTGCCAGCAGTTACTCTAATGCAGGGGTGGATGGCTACACCTTC
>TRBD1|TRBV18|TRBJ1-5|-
CASSSGTGNQPQHF
TGTGCCAGCTCAAGCGGGACAGGGAATCAGCCCCAGCATTTT
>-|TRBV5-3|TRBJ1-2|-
CARTVRGGFANYGYTF
TGTGCCAGAACCGTTAGGGGGGGCTTCGCTAACTATGGCTACACCTTC
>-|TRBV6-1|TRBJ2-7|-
CASTVNTGGLNEQYF
TGTGCCAGCACGGTTAACACGGGGGGCCTGAACGAGCAGTACTTC
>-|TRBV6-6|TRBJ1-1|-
CASNPGLNTEAFF
TGTGCCAGCAACCCAGGGTTGAACACTGAAGCTTTCTTT
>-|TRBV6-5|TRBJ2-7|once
CASSYSRTASEQYF
TGTGCCAGCAGTTACTCACGGACAGCGTCCGAGCAGTACTTC